The clone carrying this T cell receptor beta chain was detected many times. Its antigen is unidentified. Trimming stripped 0 bases from V and 1 base from J, with 5 bases between. This CDR3 comprises 15 residues. From germline, CDR1 is SGHRS and CDR2 YFSETQ. This sample is drawn from a study of regulatory T cells in long-lasting Graves disease. On the study more broadly: Persistent Graves' disease required over 5 years of antithyroid drugs and positive TSH receptor antibodies. Findings and caveats of the study: Persistent disease exhibited a predilection for TRBV28, TRBJ1-2 and TRBJ2-5.

Time point described: persistent/refractory GD, antithyroid drugs over 5 years with positive TRAb. The authors made the TCR library using RNA they extracted from PBMCs. The patients were enrolled through endocrinology in Xi'an, China. Blood from the periphery, approximately 9 milliliters in all, was drawn into EDTA tubes. Library construction for TCR beta used iRepertoire HTBI primers and Arm-PCR of CDR3 regions. MiXCR was run by TCRdb on the multiplex PCR reads, yielding one entry per CDR3 protein. The table lists a few hundred thousand distinct CDR3 sequences, 21% of them singletons. This TCR derives from a female donor with Graves disease. The V gene is TRBV5-1, the J gene TRBJ2-6; D is undetermined. Source: peripheral blood mononuclear cells (PBMCs), taken when the disease was refractory, from a patient treated with antithyroid drugs. The CDR3 DNA sequence: TGCGCCAGCAGCTTGGATATATCTGGGGCCAACGTCCTGACTTTC. This codes for CASSLDISGANVLTF. The whole variable domain, filled in from reference TRBV5-1 and TRBJ2-6, reads KAGVTQTPRYLIKTRGQQVTLSCSPISGHRSVSWYQQTPGQGLQFLFEYFSETQRNKGNFPGRFSGRQFSNSRSEMNVSTLELGDSALYLCASSLDISGANVLTFGAGSRLTVL.